This is a list of T cell receptor beta chains from one sample in a study of OX40 agonist ivuxolimab in advanced cancers. TCRdb's table, derived via immunoSEQ multiplex PCR, lists solely in-frame clones and lacks some. The table shows about 65,000 clones, with roughly 84% occurring only once. Sample: CD4+ or CD8+ T cells sorted from blood, taken in a trial of the OX40 agonist ivuxolimab. The receptor source for this set is an adult with an advanced solid tumor such as melanoma, head and neck, liver or kidney cancer. The CDR3 runs from the conserved cysteine through the conserved F or W. The D gene is left open where the match is weak. The size of a clone is reported for some rows only, either as once, few or many, or as a class for expanded clones.

d_call clone_size j_call v_call cdr3_nt cdr3_aa
. . TRBJ2-7 TRBV9 TGTGCCAGCAGCCTCCAGGGTAGGAGCGAGCAGTACTTC CASSLQGRSEQYF
TRBD1 . TRBJ1-3 TRBV6-6 TGTGCCAGCAGGGGGACAGTCTCTGGAAACACCATATATTTT CASRGTVSGNTIYF
. . TRBJ2-7 TRBV2 TGTGCCAGCAAACGTGGGGAGACGAACGAGCAGTACTTC CASKRGETNEQYF
TRBD2 . TRBJ2-7 TRBV10-3 TGTGCCATCAGTGAAGTGGGTCAGGGACTATACGAGCAGTACTTC CAISEVGQGLYEQYF
. . TRBJ1-3 TRBV25-1 TGTGCCAGCAGTTGGAGTAGCTCTGGAAACACCATATATTTT CASSWSSSGNTIYF
. . TRBJ1-2 TRBV6-6 TGTGCCAGCAGGTGGGTTCTCTATGGCTACACCTTC CASRWVLYGYTF
TRBD1 . TRBJ1-4 TRBV19 TGTGCCAGTAGTACCCAACTCAGGGGGCTGAATGAAAAACTGTTTTTT CASSTQLRGLNEKLFF
. . TRBJ2-7 TRBV6-5 TGTGCCACCAGGGGGGGGGACTACGAGCAGTACTTC CATRGGDYEQYF
. . TRBJ1-5 TRBV6-1 TGTGCCAGCAGTCAGGGTCTCCAGCCCCAGCATTTT CASSQGLQPQHF
. . TRBJ2-1 TRBV7-6 TGTGCCTCCAGCTTATTGGGAGCGACTAGCTCCTACAATGAGCAGTTCTTC CASSLLGATSSYNEQFF
TRBD1 . TRBJ1-1 TRBV5-1 TGCGCCAGCAGCTCAAGGGGGCGCGGGGACACTGAAGCTTTCTTT CASSSRGRGDTEAFF
. . TRBJ1-2 TRBV2 TGTGCCAGCAGTGAAATAGGGAGCCTTAACTATGGCTACACCTTC CASSEIGSLNYGYTF
. . TRBJ1-2 TRBV4-2 TGTGCCAGCCAAGCCGGGTCCGTGCTTAACTATGGCTACACCTTC CASQAGSVLNYGYTF
. . TRBJ2-7 TRBV6-5 TGTGCCAGCAGTTACTCGGCGTTAAGTATCTCCTACGAGCAGTACTTC CASSYSALSISYEQYF
. . TRBJ2-1 TRBV15 TGTGCCACCACGGCTAGGGGCCCCTACAATGAGCAGTTCTTC CATTARGPYNEQFF
TRBD2 . TRBJ2-1 TRBV7-8 TGTGCCAGCAGCTTAGGCTCGGGACTAGCGGGGGATCATGAGCAGTTCTTC CASSLGSGLAGDHEQFF
. . TRBJ2-3 TRBV10-3 TGTGCCATTCGGGACTCTAGCACAGATACGCAGTATTTT CAIRDSSTDTQYF
. . TRBJ1-2 TRBV6-5 TGTGCCAGCAGTTACAGGCAGACTAACTATGGCTACACCTTC CASSYRQTNYGYTF
. . TRBJ1-5 TRBV6-1 TGTGCCAGTGAGGGAGAGGTCCTTAGCAATCAGCCCCAGCATTTT CASEGEVLSNQPQHF
. . TRBJ1-5 TRBV11-2 TGTGCCAGCAGCTTAGAGGGGGCAAATCAGCCCCAGCATTTT CASSLEGANQPQHF
. . TRBJ1-4 TRBV5-1 TGCGCCAGCAGCCTCGAGGGGGTTAATGAAAAACTGTTTTTT CASSLEGVNEKLFF
. . TRBJ1-2 TRBV20-1 TGCAGTGCCCTAGGCTACACCTTC CSALGYTF
. . TRBJ1-4 TRBV5-5 TGTGCCAGCAGCTGGGGAGGAGGTTACGAAAAACTGTTTTTT CASSWGGGYEKLFF
TRBD2 . TRBJ2-1 TRBV7-2 TGTGCCAGCAGCAAACTAGCGGGGGATCTCAATGAGCAGTTCTTC CASSKLAGDLNEQFF
TRBD2 . TRBJ2-1 TRBV13 TGTGCCAGCAGCTTAGGTGGCGGGGGGCTCAGTGAGCAGTTCTTC CASSLGGGGLSEQFF
. . TRBJ2-5 TRBV5-4 TGTGCCAGCAGCTTGTCGGCAGGGGTAGAGACCCAGTACTTC CASSLSAGVETQYF
TRBD1 few TRBJ1-5 TRBV9 TGTGCCAGCAGCGCTTCGGGACAGGCCAATCGGCCCCAGCATTTT CASSASGQANRPQHF
. few TRBJ2-3 TRBV18 TGTGCCAGCTCACCAGGGGTCCCGGGGCTAACGCAGTATTTT CASSPGVPGLTQYF
. . TRBJ1-3 TRBV30 TGTGCCTGGAGGGGGCAAGGAAACACCATATATTTT CAWRGQGNTIYF
TRBD1 . TRBJ1-2 TRBV15 TGTGCCACCAGCAGGAGGACAGGGGGCGTAGATGGCTACACCTTC CATSRRTGGVDGYTF
. . TRBJ2-5 TRBV19 TGTGCCAGTACAGACAGGGGAGGGGGAGAGACCCAGTACTTC CASTDRGGGETQYF
. . TRBJ2-5 TRBV6-4 TGTGCCAGCAGTGCGCAGATTGGAGAGACCCAGTACTTC CASSAQIGETQYF
TRBD1 . TRBJ2-7 TRBV7-9 TGTGCCAGCAGCCTTGGACAGGGAGGAACCTACGAGCAGTACTTC CASSLGQGGTYEQYF
TRBD1 . TRBJ1-2 TRBV27 TGTGCCAGCAGTTTAACAGGGACAGGCGCGTCATGGATCTATGGCTACACCTTC CASSLTGTGASWIYGYTF
TRBD2 . TRBJ2-3 TRBV5-4 TGTGCCAGCAGCTCCAAAATAGCGGGGACGGCACTGGATACGCAGTATTTT CASSSKIAGTALDTQYF
TRBD1 . TRBJ2-4 TRBV5-1 TGCGCCAGCAGCTTGGTTACAGGGGGCGCGGCCAAAAACATTCAGTACTTC CASSLVTGGAAKNIQYF
. . TRBJ1-4 TRBV30 TGTGCCTGGAGTGTAGACGGTTATAATGAAAAACTGTTTTTT CAWSVDGYNEKLFF
. once TRBJ2-5 TRBV5-6 TGTGCCAGCAGCTTAGGACGGCAGCAAGAGACCCAGTACTTC CASSLGRQQETQYF
. . TRBJ2-1 TRBV10-3 TGTGCCATCACCCCAGGACAGTCAGGGGATGAGCAGTTCTTC CAITPGQSGDEQFF